The entry below gives a single TCR beta chain sequence along with its context. What this receptor recognizes is not known. It has no much larger one-base neighbor in the sample; base qualities were not kept. Receptor libraries were prepared by the immunoSEQ multiplex PCR assay. The study's processing was this. A statistical classification framework was built for diagnosing cytomegalovirus status from the catalog of TCR beta chain sequences. TCRdb holds this immuneACCESS table with in-frame rearrangements only. Some clones are missing; in checked studies, unresolved V genes explain under half, and the rest has no known cause. D and trimming come from the DNA, and the V and J calls and clone size come from that table. This sample comprises more than 300,000 clones, roughly 88% of them detected only once. The ten largest clones represent about 0.8% of the sample. The donors were included in the validation cohort of 90 to 150 subjects, a group kept apart from the roughly 690-subject first cohort.

This sample was included in a study of cytomegalovirus exposure and HLA in healthy donors (TCRdb year 2017). With respect to the entire study: The approximately 710 repertoires of the first cohort and the roughly 110 validation repertoires were produced on the same platform, according to a later analysis. The aim of the study was to test whether cataloging public T cell receptors could identify signatures of past pathogen exposure. A separate validation cohort of 90 to 150 different subjects was used in addition to the 666-subject first cohort. To predict cytomegalovirus infection status, the study brought together high-throughput TCR immunosequencing, statistical association of individual TCRs with disease status, and machine learning.

Study-wide conclusions, independent of this receptor: Of the cluster scores, roughly 95% were above 0 in a later analysis, which found that TCRs clustered in the first cohort also tended to co-occur in the 120 validation repertoires. The authors suggested that the approach could potentially be generalized to other disease states and immunological phenotypes. The classifier was reported to diagnose cytomegalovirus status with high specificity and sensitivity in both the original and validation cohorts. Most TCR sequences were seen in very few donors, while some public TCRs were found in many individuals. The validation cohort had no HLA typing available for a later analysis, so co-occurrence within that cohort was assessed over all 120 or so repertoires. A few of the identified cytomegalovirus-associated TCR beta chains were confirmed in vitro to be specific for cytomegalovirus antigens. The study gave a list of 150 to 200 TCR beta chains associated with cytomegalovirus.

This TCR came from a woman in her late teens or twenties in good health and CMV-seronegative. Material: PBMCs.

The CDR3 region has the sequence CASSPENIRLRYNEQFF. The base sequence is TGTGCCAGCAGCCCCGAGAATATTAGACTCCGGTACAATGAGCAGTTCTTC. The chain employs TRBV2 and TRBJ2-1; the D gene assignment is ambiguous. V and J lose 6 bases and 4 bases, and a span of 22 bases separates them. Counted from cysteine to phenylalanine, this CDR3 has 17 amino acids. Just the 51-base CDR3 DNA is kept, in frame starting at base 1. CDR1 and CDR2 are read off the germline V gene as SNHLY and FYNNEI.